This TCR beta chain was sequenced for a study of blood T cell repertoires in COVID-19. Trimming cost V 0 bases and J 4 bases, with 6 bases left between them. Germline V gene sequence: CDR1 LGHNA, CDR2 YNFKEQ. The CDR3 runs 13 residues. Sequencing was performed with immunoSEQ multiplex PCR; in TCRdb, only in-frame clones are kept and a portion is missing. The sample has about 44,000 clones, about 88% seen once. This rearrangement joins TRBV4-2 to TRBJ1-2, with unresolved D. The source of this sequence is a man between 65 and 80 years old with active COVID-19. Sequencing input: peripheral blood. CDR3 coding DNA: TGTGCCAGCAGCCAAGATCCCAGCTATGGCTACACCTTC. Translated, it gives CASSQDPSYGYTF.